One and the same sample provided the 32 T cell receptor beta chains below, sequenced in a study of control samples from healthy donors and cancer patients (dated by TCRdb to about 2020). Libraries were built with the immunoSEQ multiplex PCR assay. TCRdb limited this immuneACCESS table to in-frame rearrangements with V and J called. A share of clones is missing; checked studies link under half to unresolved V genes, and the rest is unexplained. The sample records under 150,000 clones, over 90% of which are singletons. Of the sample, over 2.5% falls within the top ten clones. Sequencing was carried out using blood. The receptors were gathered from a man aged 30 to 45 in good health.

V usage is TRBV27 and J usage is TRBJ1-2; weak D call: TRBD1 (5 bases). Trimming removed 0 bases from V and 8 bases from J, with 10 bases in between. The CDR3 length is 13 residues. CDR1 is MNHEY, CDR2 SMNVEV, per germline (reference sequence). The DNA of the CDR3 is TGTGCCAGCAGTTTATCTCCAGGGTTGGGCTACACCTTC. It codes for CASSLSPGLGYTF.

The CDR3 is CASGLVFLTRAYNEQFF. The CDR3 region has the DNA TGTGCTAGTGGTTTGGTATTTTTGACTCGAGCCTACAATGAGCAGTTCTTC. This chain connects TRBV12-5 to TRBJ2-1; D is unclear. Deletions cut 0 bases from V and 2 bases from J, with 14 bases between. This CDR3 is built from 17 residues. Germline lookup yields CDR1 LGHNT and CDR2 FRNRAP.

CDR3 region: CASKAGPTLTDGYTF. Written as DNA, the CDR3 is TGTGCCAGCAAGGCAGGGCCGACCCTGACGGACGGCTACACCTTC. The V and J genes are TRBV2 and TRBJ1-2; weak D call: TRBD1 (5 bases). The CDR3 consists of 15 residues. Trimming stripped 7 bases from V and 8 bases from J, with 23 bases between. Looked up from germline, CDR1 is SNHLY and CDR2 is FYNNEI.

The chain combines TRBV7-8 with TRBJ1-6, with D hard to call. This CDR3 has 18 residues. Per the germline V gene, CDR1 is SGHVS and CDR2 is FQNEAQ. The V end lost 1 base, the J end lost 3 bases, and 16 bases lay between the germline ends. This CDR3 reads CASSLGHQTENYNSPLHF. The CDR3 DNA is TGTGCCAGCAGCTTAGGCCACCAGACTGAAAACTATAATTCACCCCTCCACTTT.

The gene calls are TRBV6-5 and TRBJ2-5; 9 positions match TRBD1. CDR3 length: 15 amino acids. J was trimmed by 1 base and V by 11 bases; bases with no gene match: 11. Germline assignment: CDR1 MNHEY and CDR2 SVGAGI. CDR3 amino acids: CAGQRTGASQETQYF. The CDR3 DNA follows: TGTGCCGGTCAGCGGACAGGGGCGAGCCAAGAGACCCAGTACTTC.

CDR3 residues: CASSRVPDTQYF. In DNA form, the CDR3 reads TGTGCCAGCAGCCGGGTACCAGATACGCAGTATTTT. This chain links TRBV9 with TRBJ2-3; D not resolved. Trimming took 4 bases from V and 4 from J, leaving 7 bases between them. The CDR3 has 12 residues. Germline CDR1 is SGDLS and CDR2 is YYNGEE. Drawing the rest from reference TRBV9 and TRBJ2-3, the complete variable domain is DSGVTQTPKHLITATGQRVTLRCSPRSGDLSVYWYQQSLDQGLQFLIQYYNGEERAKGNILERFSAQQFPDLHSELNLSSLELGDSALYFCASSRVPDTQYFGPGTRLTVL.

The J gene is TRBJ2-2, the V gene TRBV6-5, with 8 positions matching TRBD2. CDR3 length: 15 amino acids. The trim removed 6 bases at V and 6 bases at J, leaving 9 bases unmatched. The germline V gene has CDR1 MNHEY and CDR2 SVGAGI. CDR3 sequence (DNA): TGTGCCAGCAGCGTTACTAGCGGCCTGGCCGGGGAGCTGTTTTTT. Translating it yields CASSVTSGLAGELFF.

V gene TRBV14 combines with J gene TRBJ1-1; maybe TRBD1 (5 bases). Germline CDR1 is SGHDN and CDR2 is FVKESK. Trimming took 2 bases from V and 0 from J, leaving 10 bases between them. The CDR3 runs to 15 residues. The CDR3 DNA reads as TGTGCCAGCAGCCAAAGACAGCTCATGAACACTGAAGCTTTCTTT. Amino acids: CASSQRQLMNTEAFF.

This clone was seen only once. CDR3: CASSEGQGRSGNTIYF. The CDR3 DNA is TGTGCCAGCAGCGAAGGACAGGGGCGCTCTGGAAACACCATATATTTT. The chain joins TRBV5-4 to TRBJ1-3; 9 bases map to TRBD1. Trimming at V came to 4 bases and at J to 0 bases, leaving 5 bases not matched to a gene. The CDR3 extends over 16 amino acids. The V gene's germline CDR1 is SGHNT and CDR2 YYREEE (reference sequence).

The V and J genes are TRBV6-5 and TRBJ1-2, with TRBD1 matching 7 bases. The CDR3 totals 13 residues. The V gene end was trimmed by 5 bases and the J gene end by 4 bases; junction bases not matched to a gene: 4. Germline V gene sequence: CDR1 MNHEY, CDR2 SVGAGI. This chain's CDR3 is CASSKGTVYGYTF. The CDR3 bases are TGTGCCAGCAGTAAGGGGACAGTCTATGGCTACACCTTC.

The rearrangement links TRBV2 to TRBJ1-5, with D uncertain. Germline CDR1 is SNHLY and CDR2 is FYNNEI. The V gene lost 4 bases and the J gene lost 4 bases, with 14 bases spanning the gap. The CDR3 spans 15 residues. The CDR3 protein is CASSVERVLNQPQHF. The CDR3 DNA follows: TGTGCCAGCAGTGTCGAAAGGGTCCTGAATCAGCCCCAGCATTTT.

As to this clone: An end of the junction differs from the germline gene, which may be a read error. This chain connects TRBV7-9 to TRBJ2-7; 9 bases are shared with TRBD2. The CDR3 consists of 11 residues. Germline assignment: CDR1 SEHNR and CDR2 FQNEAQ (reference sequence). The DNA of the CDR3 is TGTGCCAGCAGCATAGCGGGGGTTCAATACTTC. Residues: CASSIAGVQYF. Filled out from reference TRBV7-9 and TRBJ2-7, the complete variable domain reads DTGVSQNPRHKITKRGQNVTFRCDPISEHNRLYWYRQTLGQGPEFLTYFQNEAQLEKSRLLSDRFSAERPKGSFSTLEIQRTEQGDSAMYLCASSIAGVQYFGPGTRLTVT.

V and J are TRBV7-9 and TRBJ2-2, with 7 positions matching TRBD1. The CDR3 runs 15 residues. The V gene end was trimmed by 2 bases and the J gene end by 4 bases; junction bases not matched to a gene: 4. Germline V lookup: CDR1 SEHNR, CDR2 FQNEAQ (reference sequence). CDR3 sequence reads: CASSLRGGSTGELFF. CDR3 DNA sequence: TGTGCCAGCAGCTTAAGAGGGGGCAGCACCGGGGAGCTGTTTTTT.

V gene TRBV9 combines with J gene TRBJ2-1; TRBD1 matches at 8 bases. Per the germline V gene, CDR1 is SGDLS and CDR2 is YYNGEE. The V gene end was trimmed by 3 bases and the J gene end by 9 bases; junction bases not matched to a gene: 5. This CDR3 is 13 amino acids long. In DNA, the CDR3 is TGTGCCAGCAGCGGACAGGGGAAAGGTGAGCAGTTCTTC. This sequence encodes CASSGQGKGEQFF.

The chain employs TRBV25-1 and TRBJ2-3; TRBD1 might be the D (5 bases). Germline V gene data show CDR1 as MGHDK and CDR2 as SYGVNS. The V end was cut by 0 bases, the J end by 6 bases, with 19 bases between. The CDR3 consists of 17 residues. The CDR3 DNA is TGTGCCAGCAGTGAATATATATTGGCAGGGATGGGGGATACGCAGTATTTT. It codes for CASSEYILAGMGDTQYF. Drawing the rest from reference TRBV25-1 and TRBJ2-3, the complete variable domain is EADIYQTPRYLVIGTGKKITLECSQTMGHDKMYWYQQDPGMELHLIHYSYGVNSTEKGDLSSESTVSRIRTEHFPLTLESARPSHTSQYLCASSEYILAGMGDTQYFGPGTRLTVL.

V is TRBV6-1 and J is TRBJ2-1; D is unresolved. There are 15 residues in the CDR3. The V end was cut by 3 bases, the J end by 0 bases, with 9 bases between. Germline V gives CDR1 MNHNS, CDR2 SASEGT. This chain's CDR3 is CASSDPGNSYNEQFF. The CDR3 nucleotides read TGTGCCAGCAGTGATCCTGGGAACTCCTACAATGAGCAGTTCTTC.

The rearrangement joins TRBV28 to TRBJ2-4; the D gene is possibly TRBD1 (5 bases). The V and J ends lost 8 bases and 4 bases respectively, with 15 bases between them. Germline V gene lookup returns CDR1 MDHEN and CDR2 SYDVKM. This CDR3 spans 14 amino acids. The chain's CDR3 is CASGAGSQKNIQYF. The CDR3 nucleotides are TGTGCCAGCGGGGCAGGATCACAAAAAAACATTCAGTACTTC.

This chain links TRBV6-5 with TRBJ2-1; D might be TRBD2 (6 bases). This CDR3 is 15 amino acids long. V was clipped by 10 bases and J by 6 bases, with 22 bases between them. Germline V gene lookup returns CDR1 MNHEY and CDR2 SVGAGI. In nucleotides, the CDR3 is TGTGCCACCAAGAGGAATGGGGGGATCTCCAATGAGCAGTTCTTC. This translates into CATKRNGGISNEQFF.

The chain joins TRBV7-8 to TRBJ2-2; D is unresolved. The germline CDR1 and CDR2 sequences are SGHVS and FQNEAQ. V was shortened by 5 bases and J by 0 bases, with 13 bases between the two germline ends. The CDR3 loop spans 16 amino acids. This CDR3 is CASSPQSRSNTGELFF. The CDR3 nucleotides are TGTGCCAGCAGCCCCCAAAGCCGGTCGAACACCGGGGAGCTGTTTTTT. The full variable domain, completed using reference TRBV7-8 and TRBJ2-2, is GAGVSQSPRYKVAKRGQDVALRCDPISGHVSLFWYQQALGQGPEFLTYFQNEAQLDKSGLPSDRFFAERPEGSVSTLKIQRTQQEDSAVYLCASSPQSRSNTGELFFGEGSRLTVL.

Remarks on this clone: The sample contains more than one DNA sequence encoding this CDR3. Here the CDR3 reads CASSVGRSSTDTQYF. The CDR3 nucleotides are TGTGCCAGCAGCGTGGGCCGTTCGAGTACAGATACGCAGTATTTT. This chain joins TRBV9 and TRBJ2-3; D gene uncertain. The germline V gene has CDR1 SGDLS and CDR2 YYNGEE. The CDR3 totals 15 residues. V was trimmed by 2 bases and J by 3 bases, leaving 13 bases between them. The entire variable domain, with the rest obtained from reference TRBV9 and TRBJ2-3, is as follows: DSGVTQTPKHLITATGQRVTLRCSPRSGDLSVYWYQQSLDQGLQFLIQYYNGEERAKGNILERFSAQQFPDLHSELNLSSLELGDSALYFCASSVGRSSTDTQYFGPGTRLTVL.

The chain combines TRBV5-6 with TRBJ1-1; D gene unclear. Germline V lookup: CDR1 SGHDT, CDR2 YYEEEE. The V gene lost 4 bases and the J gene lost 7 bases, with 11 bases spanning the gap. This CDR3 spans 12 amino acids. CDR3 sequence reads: CASSEGSLEAFF. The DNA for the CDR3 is TGTGCCAGCAGCGAGGGTTCCCTTGAAGCTTTCTTT. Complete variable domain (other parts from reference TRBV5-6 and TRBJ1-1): DAGVTQSPTHLIKTRGQQVTLRCSPKSGHDTVSWYQQALGQGPQFIFQYYEEEERQRGNFPDRFSGHQFPNYSSELNVNALLLGDSALYLCASSEGSLEAFFGQGTRLTVV.

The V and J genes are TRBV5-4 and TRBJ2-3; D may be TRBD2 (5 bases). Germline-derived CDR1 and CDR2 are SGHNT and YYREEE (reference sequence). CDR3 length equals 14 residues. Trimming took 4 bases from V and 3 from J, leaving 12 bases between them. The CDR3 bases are TGTGCCAGCAGCCCCAGGACTCCAACAGATACGCAGTATTTT. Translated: CASSPRTPTDTQYF. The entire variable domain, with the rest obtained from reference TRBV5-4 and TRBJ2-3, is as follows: ETGVTQSPTHLIKTRGQQVTLRCSSQSGHNTVSWYQQALGQGPQFIFQYYREEENGRGNFPPRFSGLQFPNYSSELNVNALELDDSALYLCASSPRTPTDTQYFGPGTRLTVL.

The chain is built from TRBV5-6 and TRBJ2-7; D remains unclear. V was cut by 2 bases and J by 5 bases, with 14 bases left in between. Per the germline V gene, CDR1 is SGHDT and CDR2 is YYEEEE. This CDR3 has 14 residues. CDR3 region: CASSFSARLDEQYF. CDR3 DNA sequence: TGTGCCAGCAGCTTTTCGGCCAGATTGGACGAGCAGTACTTC. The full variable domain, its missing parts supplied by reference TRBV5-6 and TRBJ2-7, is DAGVTQSPTHLIKTRGQQVTLRCSPKSGHDTVSWYQQALGQGPQFIFQYYEEEERQRGNFPDRFSGHQFPNYSSELNVNALLLGDSALYLCASSFSARLDEQYFGPGTRLTVT.

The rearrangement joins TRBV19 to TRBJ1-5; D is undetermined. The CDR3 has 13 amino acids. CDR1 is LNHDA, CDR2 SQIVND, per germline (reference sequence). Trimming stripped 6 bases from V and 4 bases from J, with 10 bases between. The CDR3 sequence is CASSLLVNQPQHF. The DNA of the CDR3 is TGTGCCAGTAGCCTACTTGTTAATCAGCCCCAGCATTTT.

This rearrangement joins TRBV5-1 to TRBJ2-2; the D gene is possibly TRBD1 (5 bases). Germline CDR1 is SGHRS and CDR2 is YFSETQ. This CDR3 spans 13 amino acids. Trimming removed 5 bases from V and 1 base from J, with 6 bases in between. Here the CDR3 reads CASRGQNTGELFF. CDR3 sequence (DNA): TGCGCCAGCAGGGGGCAGAACACCGGGGAGCTGTTTTTT.

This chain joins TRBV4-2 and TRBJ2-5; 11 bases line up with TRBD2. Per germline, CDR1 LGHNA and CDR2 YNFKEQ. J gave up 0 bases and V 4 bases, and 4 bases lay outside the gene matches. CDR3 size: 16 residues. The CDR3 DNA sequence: TGTGCCAGCAGCCCAAAGACTAGCGGGGACCAAGAGACCCAGTACTTC. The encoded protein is CASSPKTSGDQETQYF.

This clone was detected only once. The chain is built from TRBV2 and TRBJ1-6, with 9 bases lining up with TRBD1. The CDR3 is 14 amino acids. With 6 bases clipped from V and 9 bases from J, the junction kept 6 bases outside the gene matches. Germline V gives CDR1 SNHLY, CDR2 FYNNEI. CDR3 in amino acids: CASRREGQGSPLHF. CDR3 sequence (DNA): TGTGCCAGCAGGAGGGAGGGACAGGGTTCACCCCTCCACTTT.

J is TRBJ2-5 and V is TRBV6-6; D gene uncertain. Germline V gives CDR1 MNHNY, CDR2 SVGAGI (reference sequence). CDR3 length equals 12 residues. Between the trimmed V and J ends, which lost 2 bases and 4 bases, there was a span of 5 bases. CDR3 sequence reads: CASSYTLETQYF. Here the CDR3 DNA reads TGTGCCAGCAGTTACACCTTAGAGACCCAGTACTTC.

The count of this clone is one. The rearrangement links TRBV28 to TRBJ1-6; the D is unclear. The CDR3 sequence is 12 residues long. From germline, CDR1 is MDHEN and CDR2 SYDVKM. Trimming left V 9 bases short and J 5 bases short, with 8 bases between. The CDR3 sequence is CASASHNSPLHF. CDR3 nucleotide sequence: TGTGCCAGTGCGAGCCATAATTCACCCCTCCACTTT. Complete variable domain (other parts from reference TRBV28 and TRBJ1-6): DVKVTQSSRYLVKRTGEKVFLECVQDMDHENMFWYRQDPGLGLRLIYFSYDVKMKEKGDIPEGYSVSREKKERFSLILESASTNQTSMYLCASASHNSPLHFGNGTRLTVT.

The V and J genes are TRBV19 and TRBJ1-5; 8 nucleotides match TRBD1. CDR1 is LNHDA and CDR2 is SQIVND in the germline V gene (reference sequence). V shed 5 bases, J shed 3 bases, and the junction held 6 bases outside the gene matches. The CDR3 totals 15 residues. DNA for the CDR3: TGTGCCAGTAGTCCTCGGGACAGGAACAATCAGCCCCAGCATTTT. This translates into CASSPRDRNNQPQHF.

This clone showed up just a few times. DNA of the CDR3: TGTGCCAGCAGTTCAGATGGGGACTATGGCTACACCTTC. Encoded protein: CASSSDGDYGYTF. The rearrangement links TRBV12-3 or TRBV12-4 to TRBJ1-2; D remains ambiguous. The CDR3 has 13 residues. V dropped 4 bases and J dropped 3 bases, with 9 bases sitting between them.

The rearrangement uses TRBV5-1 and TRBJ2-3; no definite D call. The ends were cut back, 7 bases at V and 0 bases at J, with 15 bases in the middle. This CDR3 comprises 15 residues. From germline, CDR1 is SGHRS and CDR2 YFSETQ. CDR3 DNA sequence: TGCGCCAGCGGACCGACAACCGGGAGCACAGATACGCAGTATTTT. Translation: CASGPTTGSTDTQYF.